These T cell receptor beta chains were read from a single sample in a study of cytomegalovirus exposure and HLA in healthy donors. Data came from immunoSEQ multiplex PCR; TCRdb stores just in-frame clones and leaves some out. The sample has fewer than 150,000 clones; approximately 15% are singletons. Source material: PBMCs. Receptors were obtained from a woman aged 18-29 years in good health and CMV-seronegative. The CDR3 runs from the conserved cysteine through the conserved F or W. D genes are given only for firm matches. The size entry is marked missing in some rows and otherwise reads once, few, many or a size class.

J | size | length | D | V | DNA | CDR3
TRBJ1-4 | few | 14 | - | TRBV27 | TGTGCCAGCAGTCCCGACAGGCATAATGAAAAACTGTTTTTT | CASSPDRHNEKLFF
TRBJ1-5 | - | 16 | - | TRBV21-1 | TGTGCCAGCAGCAAGGGAGCGACAGGGGGCAATCAGCCCCAGCATTTT | CASSKGATGGNQPQHF
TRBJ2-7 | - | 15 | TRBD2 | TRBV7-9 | TGTGCCAGCAGCCCAAGTAGCGGGGGTCCCTACGAGCAGTACTTC | CASSPSSGGPYEQYF
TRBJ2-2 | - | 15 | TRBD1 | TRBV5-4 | TGTGCCAGCAGCTCTGGCAGGGGGCGGACCGGGGAGCTGTTTTTT | CASSSGRGRTGELFF
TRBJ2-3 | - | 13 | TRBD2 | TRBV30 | TGTGCCTGGACCCCAAAAGCGGGGGATACGCAGTATTTT | CAWTPKAGDTQYF
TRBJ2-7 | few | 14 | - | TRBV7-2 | TGTGCCAGCAGCTTAGGGAGGGGCTCCTACGAGCAGTACTTC | CASSLGRGSYEQYF
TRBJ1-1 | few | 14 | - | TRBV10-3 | TGTGCCATCAGTGATGGCAGGGAGACCGACAGGGCTTTCTTT | CAISDGRETDRAFF
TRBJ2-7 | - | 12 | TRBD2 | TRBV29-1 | TGCAGCCTCGGGACTAGCGGGGGCGAGCAGTACTTC | CSLGTSGGEQYF
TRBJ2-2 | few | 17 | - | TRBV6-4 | TGTGCCAGCAGTGACTCGATGGCAGGGGAAAACACCGGGGAGCTGTTTTTT | CASSDSMAGENTGELFF
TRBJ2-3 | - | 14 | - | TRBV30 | TGTGCCTGGAGTGTAGGGGCAGGAACAGATACGCAGTATTTT | CAWSVGAGTDTQYF
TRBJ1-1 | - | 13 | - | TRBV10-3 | TGTGCCATCAGCCATGACGGGGGCACTGAAGCTTTCTTT | CAISHDGGTEAFF
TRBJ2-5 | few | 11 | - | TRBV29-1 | TGCAGCGTGCCCCGGGAAGAGACCCAGTACTTC | CSVPREETQYF
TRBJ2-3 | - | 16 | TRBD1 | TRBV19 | TGTGCCAGTAGTATTGGGGACAGGGGAGGTACAGATACGCAGTATTTT | CASSIGDRGGTDTQYF
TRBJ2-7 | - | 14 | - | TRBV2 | TGTGCCAGCAGCGATACCAGGTCCTCCTACGAGCAGTACTTC | CASSDTRSSYEQYF
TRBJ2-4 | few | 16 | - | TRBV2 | TGTGCCAGCAGTGTTTTAGGACTATCGGACAAAAACATTCAGTACTTC | CASSVLGLSDKNIQYF
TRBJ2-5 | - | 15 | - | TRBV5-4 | TGTGCCAGCAGCCCAGGGAGGCGAACACAAGAGACCCAGTACTTC | CASSPGRRTQETQYF
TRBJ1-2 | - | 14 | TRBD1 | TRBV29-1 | TGCAGCGTTGATCAAGGACAGGGGAACTATGGCTACACCTTC | CSVDQGQGNYGYTF
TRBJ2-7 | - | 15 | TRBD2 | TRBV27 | TGTGCCAGCAGGGGGAGCGGGGGGCCCTCCTACGAGCAGTACTTC | CASRGSGGPSYEQYF
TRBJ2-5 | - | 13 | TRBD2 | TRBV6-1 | TGTGCCAGCAGAAGAAGCGGGGAAGAGACCCAGTACTTC | CASRRSGEETQYF
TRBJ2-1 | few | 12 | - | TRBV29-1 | TGCAGCGTTGACGTCAGGGTCAATGAGCAGTTCTTC | CSVDVRVNEQFF
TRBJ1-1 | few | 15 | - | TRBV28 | TGTGCCAGCAACCCCTCCGGCTCCGGGGGCACTGAAGCTTTCTTT | CASNPSGSGGTEAFF
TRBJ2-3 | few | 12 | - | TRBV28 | TGTGCCAGCAGTTTCAGCGCAGATACGCAGTATTTT | CASSFSADTQYF
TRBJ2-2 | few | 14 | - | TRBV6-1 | TGTGCCAGCAGTGGGGTGGAGGAAACCGGGGAGCTGTTTTTT | CASSGVEETGELFF
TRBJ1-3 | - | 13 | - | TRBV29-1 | TGCAGCGTTGACGAGCAGGGGGGAAACACCATATATTTT | CSVDEQGGNTIYF
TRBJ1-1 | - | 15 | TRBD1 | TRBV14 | TGTGCCAGCAGCCAAGAAACAGGGGTGAACACTGAAGCTTTCTTT | CASSQETGVNTEAFF
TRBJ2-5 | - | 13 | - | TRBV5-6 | TGTGCCAGCAGCTTTTCTGTCCAAGAGACCCAGTACTTC | CASSFSVQETQYF
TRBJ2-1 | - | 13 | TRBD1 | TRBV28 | TGTGCCAGCAGACAGGGGGACGCCAATGAGCAGTTCTTC | CASRQGDANEQFF
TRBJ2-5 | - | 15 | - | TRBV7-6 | TGTGCCAGCAGCGACTCCGGAGAGCTGCAAGAGACCCAGTACTTC | CASSDSGELQETQYF
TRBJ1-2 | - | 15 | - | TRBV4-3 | TGCGCCAGCAGCCAAGATTCCGGCAGGGATGCTGGCTACACCTTC | CASSQDSGRDAGYTF
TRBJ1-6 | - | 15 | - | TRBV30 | TGTGCCTGGTTAGAAAGGGGGATCGGGAATTCACACCTCCACTTT | CAWLERGIGNSHLHF
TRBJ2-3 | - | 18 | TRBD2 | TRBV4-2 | TGTGCCAGCAGCCAAGACGTAGCGGGGAGCTCTAGCACAGATACGCAGTATTTT | CASSQDVAGSSSTDTQYF
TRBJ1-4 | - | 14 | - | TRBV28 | TGTGCCAGCTCCCCGGGGGGCCGTAATGAAAAACTGTTTTTT | CASSPGGRNEKLFF
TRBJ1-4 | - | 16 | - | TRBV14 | TGTGCCAGCAGCCATTTGAGGGCCGCAACTAATGAAAAACTGTTTTTT | CASSHLRAATNEKLFF
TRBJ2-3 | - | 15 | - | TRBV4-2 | TGTGCCAGCAGCCAAGATCTAAGTTCCGGGAATACGCAGTATTTT | CASSQDLSSGNTQYF
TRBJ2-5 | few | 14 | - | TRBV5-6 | TGTGCCAGCAGCTTGGGAGGGCCAGGAGAGACCCAGTACTTC | CASSLGGPGETQYF
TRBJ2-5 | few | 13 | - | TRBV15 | TGTGCCACCCAAGGGGGATCAGGAGAGACCCAGTACTTC | CATQGGSGETQYF
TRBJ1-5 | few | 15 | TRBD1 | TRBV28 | TGTGCCAGCAGTCCACAGGGGTGGGTTCATCAGCCCCAGCATTTT | CASSPQGWVHQPQHF
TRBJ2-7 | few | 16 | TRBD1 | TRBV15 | TGTGCCACCAGCAGAGATTTCCAGGGGGCATCTTACGAGCAGTACTTC | CATSRDFQGASYEQYF
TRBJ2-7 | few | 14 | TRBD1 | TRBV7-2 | TGTGCCAGCAGCTTATCCACAGGGGACTACGAGCAGTACTTC | CASSLSTGDYEQYF
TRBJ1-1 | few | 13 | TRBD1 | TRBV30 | TGTGCCTGGAGTGGACAGGGTCACACTGAAGCTTTCTTT | CAWSGQGHTEAFF
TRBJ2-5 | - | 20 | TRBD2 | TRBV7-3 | TGTGCCAGCAGCTTAAAGGGGGGGACTAGCGGGGGGACCAAACAAGAGACCCAGTACTTC | CASSLKGGTSGGTKQETQYF
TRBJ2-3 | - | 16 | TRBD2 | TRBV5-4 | TGTGCCAGCAACGGACTAGCGGGGGGGACTGAAGATACGCAGTATTTT | CASNGLAGGTEDTQYF
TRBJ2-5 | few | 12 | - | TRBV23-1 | TGCGCCAGCAGACAGGGTTGGGAGACCCAGTACTTC | CASRQGWETQYF
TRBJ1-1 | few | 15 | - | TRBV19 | TGTGCCAGTAGTATAGTAACAGCTTCGGGGACTGAAGCTTTCTTT | CASSIVTASGTEAFF
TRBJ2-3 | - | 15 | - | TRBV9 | TGTGCCAGCAGCGTAATAGCGACTAGCACAGATACGCAGTATTTT | CASSVIATSTDTQYF
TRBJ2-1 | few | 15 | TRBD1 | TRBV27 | TGTGCCAGCAGTGCCCGACAGGGGCACTACAATGAGCAGTTCTTC | CASSARQGHYNEQFF
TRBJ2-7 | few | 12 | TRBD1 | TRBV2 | TGTGCCAGCTTGGGACAGGGTATCGAGCAGTACTTC | CASLGQGIEQYF
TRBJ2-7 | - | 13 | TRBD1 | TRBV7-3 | TGTGCCAGCAGCTCGGACAGGGGGGACGAGCAGTACTTC | CASSSDRGDEQYF
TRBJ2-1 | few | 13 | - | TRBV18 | TGTGCCAGCTCACGGGACATCAGACAAGAGCAGTTCTTC | CASSRDIRQEQFF